This is a list of T cell receptor beta chains from one sample in a study of early T cells in non-severe SARS-CoV-2 infection. TCRdb re-called the 5' RACE reads with MiXCR, one entry per CDR3 protein. The data hold roughly 67,000 distinct CDR3 sequences, with more than 9% observed a single time. Sample: whole blood. These receptors all stem from an adult who was a healthcare worker with PCR-confirmed SARS-CoV-2 infection or an uninfected control (not recorded which). Both conserved end residues are part of each CDR3. Fields, in order: D gene, J gene, V gene, clone size, CDR3 length, CDR3 protein, CDR3 DNA. A D gene is named only where the DNA matches it firmly. Clone sizes are given selectively: once, few, many, or a class where the clone is expanded.

D: -
J: TRBJ2-6
V: TRBV11-3
size: few
length: 15
CDR3: CASSPPGSGANVLTF
DNA: TGTGCCAGCAGCCCTCCGGGGTCCGGGGCCAACGTCCTGACTTTC

D: -
J: TRBJ2-7
V: TRBV6-1
size: -
length: 13
CDR3: CASERQPSYEQYF
DNA: TGTGCCAGCGAAAGACAGCCTTCCTACGAGCAGTACTTC

D: TRBD1
J: TRBJ2-7
V: TRBV18
size: -
length: 17
CDR3: CASSPLTGDRGPGEQYF
DNA: TGTGCCAGCTCACCACTAACGGGGGACAGGGGGCCTGGGGAGCAGTACTTC

D: -
J: TRBJ2-7
V: TRBV6-1
size: -
length: 11
CDR3: CASSEIYEQYF
DNA: TGTGCCAGCAGTGAGATTTACGAGCAGTACTTC

D: TRBD2
J: TRBJ2-1
V: TRBV5-1
size: -
length: 17
CDR3: CASSQFSGLAGSNEQFF
DNA: TGCGCCAGCAGCCAATTCTCAGGACTAGCGGGAAGCAATGAGCAGTTCTTC

D: -
J: TRBJ1-2
V: TRBV6-6
size: few
length: 14
CDR3: CASMGDPLNYGYTF
DNA: TGTGCCAGCATGGGGGACCCACTGAATTATGGCTACACCTTC

D: -
J: TRBJ2-2
V: TRBV9
size: -
length: 15
CDR3: CASSVGPGNTGELFF
DNA: TGTGCCAGCAGCGTAGGGCCTGGAAACACCGGGGAGCTGTTTTTT

D: -
J: TRBJ1-5
V: TRBV12-5
size: -
length: 12
CDR3: CASGPPFQPQHF
DNA: TGTGCTAGTGGTCCCCCCTTCCAGCCCCAGCATTTT

D: TRBD1
J: TRBJ2-3
V: TRBV7-9
size: many
length: 16
CDR3: CASSRVKQGVADTQYF
DNA: TGTGCCAGCAGTAGAGTAAAACAGGGGGTTGCAGATACGCAGTATTTT

D: TRBD1
J: TRBJ1-1
V: TRBV7-9
size: many
length: 15
CDR3: CASSPRDRGSTEAFF
DNA: TGTGCCAGCAGCCCCCGGGACAGGGGGAGCACTGAAGCTTTCTTT

D: -
J: TRBJ2-3
V: TRBV14
size: many
length: 18
CDR3: CASSQGFTASPKTDTQYF
DNA: TGTGCCAGCAGCCAAGGTTTCACAGCTTCGCCCAAGACAGATACGCAGTATTTT

D: TRBD1
J: TRBJ2-7
V: TRBV29-1
size: many
length: 13
CDR3: CSVEGTGAKGQYF
DNA: TGCAGCGTTGAAGGGACAGGTGCGAAGGGGCAGTACTTC

D: -
J: TRBJ2-7
V: TRBV5-1
size: few
length: 15
CDR3: CASSHPWQGGSEQYF
DNA: TGCGCCAGCAGCCACCCGTGGCAGGGAGGTAGCGAGCAGTACTTC

D: -
J: TRBJ2-3
V: TRBV7-8
size: few
length: 16
CDR3: CASSSFRAWERDTQYF
DNA: TGTGCCAGCAGCTCCTTCCGGGCCTGGGAGAGGGATACGCAGTATTTT

D: -
J: TRBJ2-3
V: TRBV9
size: many
length: 12
CDR3: CAGQPFTDTQYF
DNA: TGTGCCGGACAGCCTTTCACAGATACGCAGTATTTT

D: -
J: TRBJ2-4
V: TRBV6-6
size: few
length: 14
CDR3: CASSYDLAKNIQYF
DNA: TGTGCCAGCAGTTACGACTTAGCCAAAAACATTCAGTACTTC

D: -
J: TRBJ2-2
V: TRBV20-1
size: many
length: 16
CDR3: CSARIVGGQGTGELFF
DNA: TGCAGTGCTAGAATTGTGGGGGGGCAGGGCACCGGGGAGCTGTTTTTT

D: -
J: TRBJ2-6
V: TRBV2
size: few
length: 18
CDR3: CASRGTGPVPFGANVLTF
DNA: TGTGCCAGCAGAGGGACGGGACCCGTACCCTTTGGGGCCAACGTCCTGACTTTC

D: TRBD1
J: TRBJ1-2
V: TRBV20-1
size: many
length: 13
CDR3: CSATDRYSQGYTF
DNA: TGCAGTGCCACGGACAGGTATTCACAGGGCTACACCTTC

D: -
J: TRBJ2-4
V: TRBV28
size: many
length: 14
CDR3: CASSTWRGKNIQYF
DNA: TGTGCCAGCAGCACTTGGCGGGGCAAAAACATTCAGTACTTC

D: -
J: TRBJ1-1
V: TRBV7-6
size: -
length: 13
CDR3: CASSRGRATEAFF
DNA: TGTGCCAGCAGCCGGGGCAGGGCCACTGAAGCTTTCTTT